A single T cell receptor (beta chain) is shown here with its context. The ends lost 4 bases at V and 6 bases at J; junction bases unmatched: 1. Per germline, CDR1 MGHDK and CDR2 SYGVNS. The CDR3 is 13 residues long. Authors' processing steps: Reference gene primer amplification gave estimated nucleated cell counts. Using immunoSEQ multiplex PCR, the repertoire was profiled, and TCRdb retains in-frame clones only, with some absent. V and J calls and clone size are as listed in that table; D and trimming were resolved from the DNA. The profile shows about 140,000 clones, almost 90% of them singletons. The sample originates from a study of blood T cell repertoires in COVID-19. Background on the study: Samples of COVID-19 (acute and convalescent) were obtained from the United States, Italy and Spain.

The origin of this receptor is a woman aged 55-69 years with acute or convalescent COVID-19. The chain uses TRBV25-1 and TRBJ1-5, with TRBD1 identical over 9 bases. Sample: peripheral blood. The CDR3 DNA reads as TGTGCCAGCAGTGGGACAGGGGCTCAGCCCCAGCATTTT. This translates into CASSGTGAQPQHF.